The source of this T cell receptor beta chain is a study of T cell repertoires in cytomegalovirus infection (dated by TCRdb to about 2019). For the study in its entirety: Because public TCR beta signatures pointed to carriage of CMV infection together with the matching HLA type, the HLA type of each donor mattered for the analysis. Study-wide findings and limitations: In the ex vivo response, HLA-C-restricted CMV-specific TCR beta clonotypes were dominant, and in two of eight donors the single most frequent clonotype came from this HLA-C-restricted group. Carriers of CMV infection plus the relevant HLA type were discriminated by the cumulative frequency of public TCR beta family members in the study cohort and in an independent roughly 400-donor cohort.

The reads were generated on an Illumina HiSeq 1500. TCRdb applied fastp at Q25 and MiXCR to the public reads, then kept only in-frame beta chains. Rows matching on CDR3 protein sequence are summarized as one entry with the most common DNA and genes. For this sample there are about 450,000 distinct CDR3 sequences; roughly 30% appear just once. The ten biggest clones cover around 15% of the sample. Comment on this clonotype: Its antigen is not yet known. No qualities accompany the bases; no much larger clone lies one base away.

The CDR3 goes from the cysteine to the phenylalanine over 15 residues. Here the CDR3 DNA is all that survives: 45 bases in frame from base 1. V is shortened by 4 bases, J by 0 bases, and the region joining them spans 9 bases. The germline V gene encodes CDR1 SGHVS and CDR2 FQNEAQ. The TCR comes from a human donor in good health (CMV status not recorded). Some clones in this sample may be carry-over from other donors' samples. This receptor chain uses TRBV7-8 and TRBJ1-4; the D gene cannot be named for sure. Sequencing was performed on PBMCs. The nucleotides are TGTGCCAGCAGCTCGTACGGTGCAACTAATGAAAAACTGTTTTTT. Translation gives CASSSYGATNEKLFF.